The present entry profiles one T cell receptor beta chain with its context. The assay used deep level. Sequenced by immunoSEQ multiplex PCR; TCRdb stores in-frame clones only, minus some. The table records hundreds of thousands of clones, 60% to 80% of them present only once. The sample is drawn from a study of shared clonotypes between healthy human individuals. The overall study: The cohort had two women and three men, ages 18 to 49.

The germline gives CDR1 SGHVS, CDR2 FNYEAQ. The junction had 7 bases not matched to a gene; V was cut back by 5 bases and J by 2 bases. The CDR3 is made up of 15 amino acids. Donors had no recently reported acute infections or vaccinations and were HIV-negative. Sequencing was performed on PBMCs. This receptor was obtained from a woman in her thirties or forties in good health. Some clones in this sample may be carry-over from other donors' samples. The chain has TRBV7-6 and TRBJ2-7, with 9 bases matching TRBD1. The CDR3 reads CASSQTGTGTYEQYF. The DNA of the CDR3 is TGTGCCAGCAGCCAAACCGGGACAGGGACCTACGAGCAGTACTTC.